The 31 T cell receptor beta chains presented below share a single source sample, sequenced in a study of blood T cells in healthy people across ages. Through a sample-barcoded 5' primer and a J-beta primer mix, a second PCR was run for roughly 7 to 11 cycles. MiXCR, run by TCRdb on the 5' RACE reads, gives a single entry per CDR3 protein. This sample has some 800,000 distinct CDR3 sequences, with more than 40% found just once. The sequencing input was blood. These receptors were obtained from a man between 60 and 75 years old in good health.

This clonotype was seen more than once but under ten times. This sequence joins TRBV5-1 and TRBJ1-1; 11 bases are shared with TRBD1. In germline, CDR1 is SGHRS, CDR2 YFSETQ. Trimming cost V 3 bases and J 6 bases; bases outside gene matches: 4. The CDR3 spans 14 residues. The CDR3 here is CASSSGQGAAEAFF. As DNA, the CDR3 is TGCGCCAGCAGCTCTGGACAGGGGGCTGCTGAAGCTTTCTTT.

The CDR3 DNA is TGTGCCACCAGCAGAGGGAGTGCAGGAGAGACAGATACGCAGTATTTT. Translation gives CATSRGSAGETDTQYF. V and J are TRBV15 and TRBJ2-3; D uncertain. The CDR3 spans 16 residues. With 1 base removed from V and 3 bases from J, the gap between germline ends came to 14 bases. Germline CDR1 and CDR2: LNHNV and YYDKDF (reference sequence).

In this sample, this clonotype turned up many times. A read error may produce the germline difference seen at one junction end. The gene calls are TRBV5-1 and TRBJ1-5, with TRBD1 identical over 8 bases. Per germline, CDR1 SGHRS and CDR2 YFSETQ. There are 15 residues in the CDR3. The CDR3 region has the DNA TGTGCCAGCAGACCCACAGGGGGAAGCAATCAGCCCCAGCATTTT. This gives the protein CASRPTGGSNQPQHF.

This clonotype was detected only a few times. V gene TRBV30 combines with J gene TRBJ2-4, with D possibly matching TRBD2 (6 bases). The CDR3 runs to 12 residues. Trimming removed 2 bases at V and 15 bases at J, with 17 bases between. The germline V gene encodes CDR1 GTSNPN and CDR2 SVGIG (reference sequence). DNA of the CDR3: TGTGCCTGGAGTTTAGGGGAGGCGTCTGTGTACTTC. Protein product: CAWSLGEASVYF.

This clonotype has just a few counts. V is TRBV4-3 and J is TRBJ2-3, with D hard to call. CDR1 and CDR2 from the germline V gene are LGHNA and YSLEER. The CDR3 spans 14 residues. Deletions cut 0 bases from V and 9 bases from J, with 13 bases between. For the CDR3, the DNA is TGCGCCAGCAGCCAAGATAAGGTTTTTGGGACGCAGTATTTT. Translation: CASSQDKVFGTQYF.

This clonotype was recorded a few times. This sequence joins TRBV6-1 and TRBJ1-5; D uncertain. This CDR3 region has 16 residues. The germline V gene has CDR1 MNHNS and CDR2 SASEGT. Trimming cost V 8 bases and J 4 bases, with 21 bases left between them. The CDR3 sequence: CASQPSVGSTNQPQHF. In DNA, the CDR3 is TGTGCCAGCCAACCGAGCGTGGGGAGCACAAATCAGCCCCAGCATTTT.

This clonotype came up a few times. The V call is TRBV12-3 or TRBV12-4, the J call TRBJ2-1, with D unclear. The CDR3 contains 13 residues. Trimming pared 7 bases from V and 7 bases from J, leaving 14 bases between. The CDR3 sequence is CASTSLMVNEQFF. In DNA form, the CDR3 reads TGTGCCAGCACCTCCCTCATGGTGAATGAGCAGTTCTTC.

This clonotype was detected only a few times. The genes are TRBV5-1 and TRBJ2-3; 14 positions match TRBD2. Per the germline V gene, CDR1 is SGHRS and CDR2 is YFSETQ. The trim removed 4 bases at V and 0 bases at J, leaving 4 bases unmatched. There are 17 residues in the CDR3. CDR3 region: CASSQGLAGVSTDTQYF. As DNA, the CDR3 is TGCGCCAGCAGCCAGGGACTAGCGGGGGTTAGCACAGATACGCAGTATTTT.

The CDR3 DNA reads as TGTGCCAGCAGCTTAGGAAACAAGGTCCCGGACAATGAGCAGTTCTTC. Translated: CASSLGNKVPDNEQFF. The J gene is TRBJ2-1, the V gene TRBV5-6; D is undetermined. This CDR3 contains 16 residues. V was cut by 2 bases and J by 5 bases, with 17 bases left in between. Germline CDR1 and CDR2: SGHDT and YYEEEE.

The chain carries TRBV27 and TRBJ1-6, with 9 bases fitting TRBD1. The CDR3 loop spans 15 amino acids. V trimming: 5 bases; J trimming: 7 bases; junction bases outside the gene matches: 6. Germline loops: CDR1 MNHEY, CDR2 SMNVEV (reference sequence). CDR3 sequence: CASSPWTGANSPLHF. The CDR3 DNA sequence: TGTGCCAGCAGTCCATGGACAGGGGCGAATTCACCCCTCCACTTT.

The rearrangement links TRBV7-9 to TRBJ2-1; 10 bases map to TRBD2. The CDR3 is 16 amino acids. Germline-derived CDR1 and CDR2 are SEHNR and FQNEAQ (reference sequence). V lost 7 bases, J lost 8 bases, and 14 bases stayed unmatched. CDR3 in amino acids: CASILSGGPVVDEQFF. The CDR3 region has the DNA TGTGCCAGCATACTTAGCGGGGGGCCGGTAGTAGATGAGCAGTTCTTC. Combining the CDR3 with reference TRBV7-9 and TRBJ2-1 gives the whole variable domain DTGVSQNPRHKITKRGQNVTFRCDPISEHNRLYWYRQTLGQGPEFLTYFQNEAQLEKSRLLSDRFSAERPKGSFSTLEIQRTEQGDSAMYLCASILSGGPVVDEQFFGPGTRLTVL.

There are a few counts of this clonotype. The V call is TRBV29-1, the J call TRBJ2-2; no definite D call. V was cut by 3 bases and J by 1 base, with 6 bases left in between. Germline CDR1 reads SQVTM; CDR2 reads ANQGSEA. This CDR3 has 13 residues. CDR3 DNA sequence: TGCAGCGTTGATAAAGGGAACACCGGGGAGCTGTTTTTT. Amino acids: CSVDKGNTGELFF.

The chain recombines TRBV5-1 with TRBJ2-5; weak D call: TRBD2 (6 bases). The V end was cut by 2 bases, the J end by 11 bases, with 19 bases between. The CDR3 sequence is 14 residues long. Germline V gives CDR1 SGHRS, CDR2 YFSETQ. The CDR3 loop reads CASSLTGDFQMQYF. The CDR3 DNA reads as TGCGCCAGCAGCTTAACGGGGGACTTTCAGATGCAGTACTTC.

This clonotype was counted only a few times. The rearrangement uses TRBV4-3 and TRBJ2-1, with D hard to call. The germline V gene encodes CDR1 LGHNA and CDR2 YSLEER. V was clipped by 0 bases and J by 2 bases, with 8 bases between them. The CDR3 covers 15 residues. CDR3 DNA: TGCGCCAGCAGCCAAGATCCGGGCGCCTACAATGAGCAGTTCTTC. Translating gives CASSQDPGAYNEQFF.

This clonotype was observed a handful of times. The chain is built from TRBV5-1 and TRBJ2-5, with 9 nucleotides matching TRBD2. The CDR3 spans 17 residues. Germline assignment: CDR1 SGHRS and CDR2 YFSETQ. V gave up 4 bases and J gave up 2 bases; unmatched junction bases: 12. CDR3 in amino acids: CASSPTKSGGTQETQYF. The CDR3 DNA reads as TGCGCCAGCAGCCCCACAAAAAGCGGGGGGACACAAGAGACCCAGTACTTC.

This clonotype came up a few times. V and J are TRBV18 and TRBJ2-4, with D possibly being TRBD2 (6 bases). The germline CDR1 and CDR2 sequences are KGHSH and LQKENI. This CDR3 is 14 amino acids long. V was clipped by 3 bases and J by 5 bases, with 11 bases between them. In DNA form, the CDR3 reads TGTGCCAGCTCACCGGGCGGGGTCGAAAACATTCAGTACTTC. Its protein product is CASSPGGVENIQYF.

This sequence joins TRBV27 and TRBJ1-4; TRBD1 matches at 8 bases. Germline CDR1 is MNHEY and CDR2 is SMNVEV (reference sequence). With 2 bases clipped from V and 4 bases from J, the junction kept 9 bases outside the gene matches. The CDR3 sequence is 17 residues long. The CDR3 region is CASSLSSTGGLNEKLFF. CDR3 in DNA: TGTGCCAGCAGTTTAAGTTCAACAGGGGGTCTTAATGAAAAACTGTTTTTT.

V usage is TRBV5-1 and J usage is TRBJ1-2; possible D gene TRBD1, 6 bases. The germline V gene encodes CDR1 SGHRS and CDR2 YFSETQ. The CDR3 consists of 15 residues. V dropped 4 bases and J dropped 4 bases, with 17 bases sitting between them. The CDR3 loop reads CASSPDSLGAYGYTF. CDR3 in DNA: TGCGCCAGCAGCCCGGACAGCTTGGGAGCCTATGGCTACACCTTC.

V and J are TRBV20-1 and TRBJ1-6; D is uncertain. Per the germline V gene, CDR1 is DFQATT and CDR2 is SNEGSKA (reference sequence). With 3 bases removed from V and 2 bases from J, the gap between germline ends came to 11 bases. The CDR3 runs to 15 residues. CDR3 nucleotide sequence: TGCAGTGCTAGCCCCGGTGGGCCCTATAATTCACCCCTCCACTTT. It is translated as CSASPGGPYNSPLHF.

This CDR3 is CSVSGGYQETQYF. CDR3 sequence (DNA): TGCAGCGTTTCAGGGGGGTACCAAGAGACCCAGTACTTC. This chain links TRBV29-1 with TRBJ2-5; tentative D call: TRBD1 (7 bases). In germline, CDR1 is SQVTM, CDR2 ANQGSEA. The germline V and J ends were trimmed by 5 bases and 0 bases, with 10 bases remaining between them. The CDR3 loop spans 13 amino acids.

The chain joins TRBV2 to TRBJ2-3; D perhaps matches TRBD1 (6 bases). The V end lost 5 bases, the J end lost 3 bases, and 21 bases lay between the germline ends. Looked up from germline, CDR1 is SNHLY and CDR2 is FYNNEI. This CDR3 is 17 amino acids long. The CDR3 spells CASSYSSTGRGTDTQYF. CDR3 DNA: TGTGCCAGCAGTTATAGCTCGACAGGAAGGGGGACAGATACGCAGTATTTT.

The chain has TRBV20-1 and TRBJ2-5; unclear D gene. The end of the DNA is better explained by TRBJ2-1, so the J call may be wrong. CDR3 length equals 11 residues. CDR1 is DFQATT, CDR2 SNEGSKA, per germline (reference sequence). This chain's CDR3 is CSARRQETQFF. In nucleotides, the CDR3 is TGCAGTGCTAGGCGACAAGAGACCCAGTTCTTC.

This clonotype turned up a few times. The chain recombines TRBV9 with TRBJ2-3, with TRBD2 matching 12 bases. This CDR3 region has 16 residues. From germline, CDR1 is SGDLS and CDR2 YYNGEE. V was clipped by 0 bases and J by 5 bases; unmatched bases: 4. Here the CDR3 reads CASSVGLAGGEDTQYF. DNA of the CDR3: TGTGCCAGCAGCGTAGGGCTAGCGGGAGGGGAAGATACGCAGTATTTT. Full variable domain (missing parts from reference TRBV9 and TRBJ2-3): DSGVTQTPKHLITATGQRVTLRCSPRSGDLSVYWYQQSLDQGLQFLIQYYNGEERAKGNILERFSAQQFPDLHSELNLSSLELGDSALYFCASSVGLAGGEDTQYFGPGTRLTVL.

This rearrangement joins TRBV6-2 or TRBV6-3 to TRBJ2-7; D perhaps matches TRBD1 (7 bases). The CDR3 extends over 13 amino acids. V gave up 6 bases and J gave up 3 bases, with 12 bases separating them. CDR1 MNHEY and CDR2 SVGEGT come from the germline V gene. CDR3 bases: TGTGCCAGCAGGCGGGGACAGCTCTACGAGCAGTACTTC. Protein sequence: CASRRGQLYEQYF.

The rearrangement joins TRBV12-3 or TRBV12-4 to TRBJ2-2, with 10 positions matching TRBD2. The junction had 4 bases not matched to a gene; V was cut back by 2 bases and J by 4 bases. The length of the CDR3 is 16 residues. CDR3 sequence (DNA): TGTGCCAGCAGTTTAAAGCGGGGGGGCCCCACCGGGGAGCTGTTTTTT. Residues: CASSLKRGGPTGELFF.

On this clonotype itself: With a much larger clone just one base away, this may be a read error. CDR3 DNA: TGTGCCAGCAACACCAAGGCGGGGGGTTACAATGAGCAGTACTTC. This sequence encodes CASNTKAGGYNEQYF. The rearrangement links TRBV7-2 to TRBJ2-5; TRBD2 matches at 8 bases. The CDR3 is 15 residues long. Trimming at V came to 7 bases and at J to 11 bases, leaving 18 bases not matched to a gene. Per the germline V gene, CDR1 is SGHTA and CDR2 is FQGNSA.

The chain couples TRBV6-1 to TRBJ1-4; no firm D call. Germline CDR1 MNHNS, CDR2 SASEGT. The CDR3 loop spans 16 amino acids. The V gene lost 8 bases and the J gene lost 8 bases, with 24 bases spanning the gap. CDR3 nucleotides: TGTGCCAGCGGATTAGGGTTTAGGACTGATGACGAAAAACTGTTTTTT. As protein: CASGLGFRTDDEKLFF.

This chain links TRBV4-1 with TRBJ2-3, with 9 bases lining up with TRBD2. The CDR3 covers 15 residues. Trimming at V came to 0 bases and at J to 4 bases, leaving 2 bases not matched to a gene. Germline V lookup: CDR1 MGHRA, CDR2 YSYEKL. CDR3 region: CASSQDRGGADTQYF. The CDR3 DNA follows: TGCGCCAGCAGCCAAGATCGCGGGGGGGCAGATACGCAGTATTTT.

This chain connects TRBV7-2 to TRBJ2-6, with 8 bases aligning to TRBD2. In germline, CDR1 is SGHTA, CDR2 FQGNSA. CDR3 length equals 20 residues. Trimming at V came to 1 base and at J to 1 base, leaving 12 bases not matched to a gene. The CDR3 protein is CASSLEPSSLAGSGANVLTF. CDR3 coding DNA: TGTGCCAGCAGCTTAGAGCCCTCATCTCTAGCGGGTTCTGGGGCCAACGTCCTGACTTTC. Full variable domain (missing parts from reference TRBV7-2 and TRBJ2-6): GAGVSQSPSNKVTEKGKDVELRCDPISGHTALYWYRQSLGQGLEFLIYFQGNSAPDKSGLPSDRFSAERTGGSVSTLTIQRTQQEDSAVYLCASSLEPSSLAGSGANVLTFGAGSRLTVL.

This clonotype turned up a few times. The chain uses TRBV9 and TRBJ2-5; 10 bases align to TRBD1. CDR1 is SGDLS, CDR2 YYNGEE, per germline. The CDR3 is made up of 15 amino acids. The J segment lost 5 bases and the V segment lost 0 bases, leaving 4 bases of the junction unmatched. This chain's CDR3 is CASSVGGQGMETQYF. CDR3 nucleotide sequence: TGTGCCAGCAGCGTAGGGGGACAGGGGATGGAGACCCAGTACTTC. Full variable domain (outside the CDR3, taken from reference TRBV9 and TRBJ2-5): DSGVTQTPKHLITATGQRVTLRCSPRSGDLSVYWYQQSLDQGLQFLIQYYNGEERAKGNILERFSAQQFPDLHSELNLSSLELGDSALYFCASSVGGQGMETQYFGPGTRLLVL.

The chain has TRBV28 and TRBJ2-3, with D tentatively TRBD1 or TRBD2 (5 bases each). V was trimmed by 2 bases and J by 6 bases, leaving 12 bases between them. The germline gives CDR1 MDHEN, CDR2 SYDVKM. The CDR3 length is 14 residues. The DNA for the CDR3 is TGTGCCAGCAGTTTAGGGGACCTACAGGATACGCAGTATTTT. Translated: CASSLGDLQDTQYF.